This is a list of T cell receptor beta chains from one sample in a study of T cell responses to AZD1222 COVID-19 vaccine. TCRdb's table, derived via immunoSEQ multiplex PCR, lists solely in-frame clones and lacks some. The sample shows approximately 160,000 clones, about 87% of them seen only once. Sequenced material: peripheral blood, taken on day 0 of MenACWY control vaccination. The receptors stem from an adult in good health. CDR3s include the opening cysteine and the closing phenylalanine or tryptophan. Fields, in order: clone size, V gene, CDR3 length, J gene, D gene, CDR3 protein, CDR3 DNA. The D gene is left open where the match is weak. The size of a clone is reported for some rows only, either as once, few or many, or as a class for expanded clones.

>.|TRBV18|16|TRBJ1-5|.
CASSPPGRGYNQPQHF
TGTGCCAGCTCACCACCGGGACGGGGGTACAATCAGCCCCAGCATTTT
>.|TRBV13|14|TRBJ1-1|.
CASSFSGGNTEAFF
TGTGCCAGCAGCTTCTCGGGGGGAAACACTGAAGCTTTCTTT
>once|TRBV7-2|16|TRBJ1-3|.
CASSLGGIRSGNTIYF
TGTGCCAGCAGCTTAGGAGGTATCCGCTCTGGAAACACCATATATTTT
>.|TRBV11-3|14|TRBJ2-7|.
CASAPSAPSYEQYF
TGTGCCAGCGCCCCCTCGGCACCCTCCTACGAGCAGTACTTC
>once|TRBV11-2|18|TRBJ2-5|TRBD1
CASSLMRVAGGNRETQYF
TGTGCCAGCAGCTTAATGAGGGTGGCAGGGGGCAATCGAGAGACCCAGTACTTC
>once|TRBV27|15|TRBJ2-2|.
CASSLRGLGTGELFF
TGTGCCAGCAGTTTGCGGGGTTTGGGCACCGGGGAGCTGTTTTTT
>.|TRBV9|15|TRBJ2-1|TRBD2
CASSVTSGGLNEQFF
TGTGCCAGCAGCGTTACTAGCGGGGGACTCAATGAGCAGTTCTTC
>few|TRBV7-2|14|TRBJ2-7|TRBD1
CASSLEGTGYEQYF
TGTGCCAGCAGCTTAGAGGGGACAGGCTACGAGCAGTACTTC
>.|TRBV6-6|15|TRBJ2-1|.
CASSLGDYLYNEQFF
TGTGCCAGCAGCCTAGGGGATTACCTCTACAATGAGCAGTTCTTC
>.|TRBV7-8|14|TRBJ2-1|.
CASSLLRTDNEQFF
TGTGCCAGCAGCTTACTCAGGACAGACAATGAGCAGTTCTTC
>.|TRBV5-1|15|TRBJ1-1|.
CASSTRPGQNTEAFF
TGCGCCAGCAGCACCCGGCCGGGACAGAACACTGAAGCTTTCTTT
>.|TRBV11-3|16|TRBJ1-2|.
CASSLESRQTNYGYTF
TGTGCCAGCAGCTTAGAATCTCGGCAGACAAACTATGGCTACACCTTC
>.|TRBV4-2|15|TRBJ2-7|.
CASSQGGESSYEQYF
TGTGCCAGCAGCCAAGGGGGGGAGAGCTCCTACGAGCAGTACTTC
>.|TRBV28|16|TRBJ2-3|TRBD1
CASSFAGTGGTDTQYF
TGTGCCAGCAGTTTCGCCGGGACAGGGGGCACAGATACGCAGTATTTT
>.|TRBV5-4|14|TRBJ1-1|.
CASRRGRSNTEAFF
TGTGCCAGCAGGAGGGGACGGTCGAACACTGAAGCTTTCTTT
>.|TRBV6-5|13|TRBJ1-1|.
CASTESQGTEAFF
TGTGCCAGCACCGAGTCACAGGGAACTGAAGCTTTCTTT
>.|TRBV28|15|TRBJ2-4|.
CASSLTGIAKNIQYF
TGTGCCAGCAGTTTAACGGGGATAGCCAAAAACATTCAGTACTTC
>.|TRBV27|15|TRBJ2-1|.
CASSPGTGSYNEQFF
TGTGCCAGCAGTCCGGGGACTGGCTCCTACAATGAGCAGTTCTTC
>.|TRBV7-9|14|TRBJ2-7|.
CASSLSGRSYEQYF
TGTGCCAGCAGCTTATCTGGCAGATCCTACGAGCAGTACTTC
>.|TRBV15|19|TRBJ2-1|TRBD2
CATSRDPPRSSGSVDEQFF
TGTGCCACCAGCAGAGATCCTCCGAGGTCTAGCGGGAGTGTAGATGAGCAGTTCTTC
>.|TRBV19|16|TRBJ1-5|TRBD1
CASSPRTGTPNQPQHF
TGTGCCAGTAGTCCCCGGACAGGGACCCCCAATCAGCCCCAGCATTTT
>once|TRBV6-5|13|TRBJ2-1|.
CASSTPGEGEQFF
TGTGCCAGCAGCACACCGGGGGAAGGTGAGCAGTTCTTC
>.|TRBV19|11|TRBJ1-1|.
CASSTNTEAFF
TGTGCCAGTAGTACGAACACTGAAGCTTTCTTT
>.|TRBV11-1|16|TRBJ2-1|.
CASSLGGPLSYNEQFF
TGTGCCAGCAGCTTAGGAGGGCCCCTCTCCTACAATGAGCAGTTCTTC
>.|TRBV4-1|17|TRBJ2-2|.
CASSTLLPAKNTGELFF
TGCGCCAGCAGTACCCTACTCCCAGCGAAGAACACCGGGGAGCTGTTTTTT
>few|TRBV29-1|15|TRBJ2-2|TRBD1
CSIRKQGIGAGELFF
TGCAGCATCCGGAAACAGGGGATAGGGGCCGGGGAGCTGTTTTTT
>.|TRBV30|13|TRBJ1-1|.
CAWPRQEGTEAFF
TGTGCCTGGCCAAGACAGGAGGGCACTGAAGCTTTCTTT